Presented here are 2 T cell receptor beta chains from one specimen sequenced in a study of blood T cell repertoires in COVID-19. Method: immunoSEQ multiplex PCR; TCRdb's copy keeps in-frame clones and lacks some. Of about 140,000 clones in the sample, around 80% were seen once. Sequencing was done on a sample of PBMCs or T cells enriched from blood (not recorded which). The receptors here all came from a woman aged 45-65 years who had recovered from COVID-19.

The CDR3 DNA sequence: TGTGCCAGTAGTACACCAGGCGGGTGGCAGGGGAATTCACCCCTCCACTTT. Protein product: CASSTPGGWQGNSPLHF. V and J are TRBV19 and TRBJ1-6, with D perhaps matching TRBD1 (6 bases). Trimming left V 4 bases short and J 7 bases short, with 20 bases between. The CDR3 is made up of 17 amino acids. Germline V lookup: CDR1 LNHDA, CDR2 SQIVND (reference sequence). The complete variable domain, with remaining parts taken from reference TRBV19 and TRBJ1-6, reads DGGITQSPKYLFRKEGQNVTLSCEQNLNHDAMYWYRQDPGQGLRLIYYSQIVNDFQKGDIAEGYSVSREKKESFPLTVTSAQKNPTAFYLCASSTPGGWQGNSPLHFGNGTRLTVT.

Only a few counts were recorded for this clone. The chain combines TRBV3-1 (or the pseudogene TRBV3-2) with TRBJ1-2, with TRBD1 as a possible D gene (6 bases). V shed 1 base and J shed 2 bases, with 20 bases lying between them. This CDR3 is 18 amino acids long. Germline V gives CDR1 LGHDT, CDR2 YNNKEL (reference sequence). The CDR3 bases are TGTGCCAGCAGCCAAGTTGGGTCACGGAGGCAGGGGAACTATGGCTACACCTTC. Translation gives CASSQVGSRRQGNYGYTF.